The rows below give T cell receptor beta chains drawn from one sample of a study of cytomegalovirus exposure and HLA in healthy donors. The protocol was immunoSEQ multiplex PCR, while the TCRdb copy is restricted to in-frame clones and leaves out a portion. The repertoire holds roughly 140,000 clones, almost 80% seen once, with 1.5% to 2% in the top ten. Input material: PBMCs. Receptors were obtained from a woman under 40 in good health and CMV-seronegative. Each CDR3 is given with its conserved first and last residue. The D gene is left open where the match is weak. Size is stated for part of the rows, as once, few or many counts, or as a class when the clone is expanded.

J gene | D gene | V gene | clone size | CDR3 DNA | CDR3 protein
TRBJ2-7 | . | TRBV27 | . | TGTGCCAGCAGCTCCGGACAGTTCCGGGACGAGCAGTACTTC | CASSSGQFRDEQYF
TRBJ1-2 | . | TRBV6-4 | once | TGTGCCAGCAGTGACTTATACGGGGGGCGCAGAGGTGACTATGGCTACACCTTC | CASSDLYGGRRGDYGYTF
TRBJ2-1 | TRBD1 | TRBV4-1 | . | TGCGCCAGCAGCCAACACAGGGGCTCCTACAATGAGCAGTTCTTC | CASSQHRGSYNEQFF
TRBJ2-7 | . | TRBV4-2 | . | TGTGCCAGCAGGTTTGCGGCAGGGCCGTCCTACGAGCAGTACTTC | CASRFAAGPSYEQYF
TRBJ1-2 | . | TRBV11-2 | . | TGTGCCAGCAGCTTAACGGAGAACTATGGCTACACCTTC | CASSLTENYGYTF
TRBJ2-7 | . | TRBV9 | few | TGTGCCAGCAGCGTAGGGGCAGACCCCGGCTACGAGCAGTACTTC | CASSVGADPGYEQYF
TRBJ2-2 | TRBD1 | TRBV19 | . | TGTGCCAGTAGGACGACAGGGGGCTTTGCCGGGGAGCTGTTTTTT | CASRTTGGFAGELFF
TRBJ2-7 | TRBD1 | TRBV6-1 | . | TGTGCCAGCGAGGGGGGACAGGGGTATTACGAGCAGTACTTC | CASEGGQGYYEQYF
TRBJ2-1 | TRBD1 | TRBV5-1 | . | TGCGCCAGCAGCTCGACAGGGTCCCCCTACAATGAGCAGTTCTTC | CASSSTGSPYNEQFF
TRBJ2-7 | TRBD1 | TRBV5-5 | . | TGTGCCAGCAGCTACACCGGGACAGGCTACGAGCAGTACTTC | CASSYTGTGYEQYF
TRBJ1-6 | . | TRBV5-1 | . | TGCGCCAGCAGCTTACAGGGTCTCTTTTCACCCCTCCACTTT | CASSLQGLFSPLHF
TRBJ1-1 | . | TRBV7-2 | . | TGTGCCAGCAGCTTAGATAGAGGGGCGGGGTACACTGAAGCTTTCTTT | CASSLDRGAGYTEAFF
TRBJ1-2 | . | TRBV6-5 | . | TGTGCCAGCAGTTCAGGGTATGGCTACACCTTC | CASSSGYGYTF
TRBJ1-2 | TRBD1 | TRBV30 | . | TGTGCCACAATCTTCCGGGACAGGGGGAAAAACTATGGCTACACCTTC | CATIFRDRGKNYGYTF
TRBJ1-1 | TRBD1 | TRBV29-1 | few | TGCAGCGTTGAAGATCTTCGTGACAGGGGAGCTTTCTTT | CSVEDLRDRGAFF
TRBJ2-7 | TRBD1 | TRBV6-6 | . | TGTGCCAGCACCGACCCGGGACAGGGCGAGCAGTACTTC | CASTDPGQGEQYF
TRBJ2-7 | . | TRBV5-4 | . | TGTGCCAGCAGCAAGGGAGGCAGGGCCTACGAGCAGTACTTC | CASSKGGRAYEQYF
TRBJ2-7 | . | TRBV11-3 | few | TGTGCCAGCAGCTTACCAGGGCGCTCCTACGAGCAGTACTTC | CASSLPGRSYEQYF
TRBJ2-3 | . | TRBV5-4 | once | TGTGCCAGCAGCTTCGTCACAGATACGCAGTATTTT | CASSFVTDTQYF
TRBJ2-1 | . | TRBV6-5 | . | TGTGCCAGCATCCACTCGGAGGGAAATGAGCAGTTCTTC | CASIHSEGNEQFF
TRBJ1-1 | TRBD1 | TRBV6-5 | . | TGTGCCAGCAGTAGCCGGGACAGGGGCACTGAAGCTTTCTTT | CASSSRDRGTEAFF
TRBJ2-1 | TRBD2 | TRBV30 | . | TGTGCCTGGAGTTCAAGAGCGGGGGCTTCCTACAATGAGCAGTTCTTC | CAWSSRAGASYNEQFF
TRBJ2-1 | TRBD2 | TRBV5-8 | once | TGTGCCAGCAGCTTAGGACTAGCGGCTTACAATGAGCAGTTCTTC | CASSLGLAAYNEQFF
TRBJ2-1 | . | TRBV27 | . | TGTGCCAGCAGTTGGGGCACTTCCTACAATGAGCAGTTCTTC | CASSWGTSYNEQFF
TRBJ2-7 | . | TRBV2 | . | TGTGCCAGCACGGGGGACGCCTACGAGCAGTACTTC | CASTGDAYEQYF
TRBJ2-7 | TRBD1 | TRBV20-1 | . | TGCAGTGCTAGACAGGGGGCAAGCAAGTACTTC | CSARQGASKYF
TRBJ1-5 | . | TRBV5-6 | . | TGTGCCAGCAGCCTCACCGGGGGGCCCCAGCATTTT | CASSLTGGPQHF
TRBJ1-4 | . | TRBV13 | . | TGTGCCAGCAGCTTAAGCCAGGGGCAGGGAGTATCGCGGAATGAAAAACTGTTTTTT | CASSLSQGQGVSRNEKLFF
TRBJ2-3 | TRBD2 | TRBV9 | . | TGTGCCAGCAGCGGGGGGGACCTAGCGGGGTACACAGATACGCAGTATTTT | CASSGGDLAGYTDTQYF
TRBJ2-1 | TRBD2 | TRBV29-1 | few | TGCAGCGTTTCCCAGCGGGGGGCTTACAATGAGCAGTTCTTC | CSVSQRGAYNEQFF
TRBJ1-2 | . | TRBV5-4 | . | TGTGCCAGCAGCTTGCCGGGGGAGGGATATGGCTACACCTTC | CASSLPGEGYGYTF
TRBJ2-5 | . | TRBV7-2 | . | TGTGCCAGCAGCTTAGGCAGGGGAGAGACCCAGTACTTC | CASSLGRGETQYF
TRBJ1-5 | . | TRBV6-6 | . | TGTGCCAGCAGTTACGCAGGGCGGGATCAGTCCCAGCATTTT | CASSYAGRDQSQHF
TRBJ2-5 | . | TRBV5-4 | . | TGTGCCAGCAGCTTGGTGGGGAGCCAAGAGACCCAGTACTTC | CASSLVGSQETQYF
TRBJ1-2 | . | TRBV11-2 | . | TGTGCCAGCAGCCGCCAGGGGCACGGCTACACCTTC | CASSRQGHGYTF
TRBJ1-2 | . | TRBV5-1 | . | TGCGCCAGCAGCTTGGACTCCGCTAACTATGGCTACACCTTC | CASSLDSANYGYTF
TRBJ2-1 | TRBD2 | TRBV18 | . | TGTGCCAGCTCCCCGGTGCGGACTAGCGGGGATAATGAGCAGTTCTTC | CASSPVRTSGDNEQFF
TRBJ1-5 | TRBD1 | TRBV5-8 | . | TGTGCCAGCAGCTCCGATCTCCGGACAGGGCATTTAGGCAATCAGCCCCAGCATTTT | CASSSDLRTGHLGNQPQHF
TRBJ2-6 | . | TRBV4-1 | . | TGCGCCAGCAGCCAAGCTAAGGGGGAAACTCGGGTAGGGGCCAACGTCCTGACTTTC | CASSQAKGETRVGANVLTF
TRBJ2-2 | . | TRBV6-1 | . | TGTGCCAGCAGTGAATTGGGTGGAGGCCCCGGGGAGCTGTTTTTT | CASSELGGGPGELFF
TRBJ2-1 | TRBD2 | TRBV5-1 | . | TGCGCCAGCAGCTTGACCCTAGCGGGAGGCGGGAATGAGCAGTTCTTC | CASSLTLAGGGNEQFF
TRBJ2-3 | TRBD1 | TRBV25-1 | . | TGTGCCAGCAGTGAGGGAAAGTTTGGGACAGGGAGGGATACGCAGTATTTT | CASSEGKFGTGRDTQYF
TRBJ2-7 | . | TRBV9 | . | TGTGCCAGCAGCAGAGAGGACAGAGTATACGAGCAGTACTTC | CASSREDRVYEQYF